This entry lists 29 T cell receptor beta chains sequenced from one sample in a study of cytomegalovirus exposure and HLA in healthy donors. PCR involved 60 Vbeta and 13 Jbeta primers. Method: immunoSEQ multiplex PCR; TCRdb's copy keeps in-frame clones and lacks some. The sample lists 95,000 to 100,000 clones; 85% to 90% were seen once. Material: PBMCs. The origin of the receptors is a man aged 30 to 45 in good health and CMV-seronegative.

The chain recombines TRBV5-1 with TRBJ2-2; unclear D gene. V was cut by 1 base and J by 1 base, with 5 bases left in between. There are 14 residues in the CDR3. CDR1 and CDR2 from the germline V gene are SGHRS and YFSETQ. The CDR3 loop reads CASSLSGNTGELFF. CDR3 nucleotide sequence: TGCGCCAGCAGCTTGTCAGGGAACACCGGGGAGCTGTTTTTT.

This chain connects TRBV5-6 to TRBJ1-2; no definite D call. The CDR3 sequence is 14 residues long. With 2 bases removed from V and 7 bases from J, the gap between germline ends came to 15 bases. Germline values: CDR1 SGHDT, CDR2 YYEEEE. Written as DNA, the CDR3 is TGTGCCAGCAGCTTAGGTTTAGGTGGAGCTGGCTACACCTTC. Its translation: CASSLGLGGAGYTF.

The chain couples TRBV7-3 to TRBJ2-5; 10 bases are a match to TRBD1. The germline V gene encodes CDR1 SGHTA and CDR2 FQGTGA. The CDR3 has 14 residues. Trimming cost V 5 bases and J 7 bases; bases outside gene matches: 7. The CDR3 sequence: CASSLSRDRGTQYF. The CDR3 nucleotides read TGTGCCAGCAGCCTAAGCCGGGACAGGGGGACCCAGTACTTC.

The chain has TRBV5-4 and TRBJ2-7; 10 positions match TRBD2. Trimming took 4 bases from V and 3 from J; bases not matched to a gene: 4. There are 14 residues in the CDR3. Germline assignment: CDR1 SGHNT and CDR2 YYREEE (reference sequence). The CDR3 loop is CASSPRTSGYEQYF. The CDR3 region has the DNA TGTGCCAGCAGCCCTAGGACTAGCGGCTACGAGCAGTACTTC.

The rearrangement links TRBV7-9 to TRBJ2-1; tentative D call: TRBD1 (5 bases). V was trimmed by 5 bases and J by 4 bases, leaving 21 bases between them. This CDR3 has 17 amino acids. CDR1 is SEHNR and CDR2 is FQNEAQ in the germline V gene (reference sequence). The CDR3 sequence is CASSPGSAGILYNEQFF. The CDR3 nucleotides are TGTGCCAGCAGCCCGGGCTCGGCAGGGATACTTTACAATGAGCAGTTCTTC. Full variable domain (outside the CDR3, taken from reference TRBV7-9 and TRBJ2-1): DTGVSQNPRHKITKRGQNVTFRCDPISEHNRLYWYRQTLGQGPEFLTYFQNEAQLEKSRLLSDRFSAERPKGSFSTLEIQRTEQGDSAMYLCASSPGSAGILYNEQFFGPGTRLTVL.

The rearrangement links TRBV7-9 to TRBJ1-1, with TRBD1 matching over 10 bases. This CDR3 contains 17 residues. CDR1 is SEHNR and CDR2 is FQNEAQ in the germline V gene (reference sequence). Unmatched junction bases numbered 12, after V lost 4 bases and J lost 4 bases. This CDR3 reads CASSSGQGIRRSTEAFF. In DNA, the CDR3 is TGTGCCAGCAGCTCGGGACAGGGGATCCGACGTAGCACTGAAGCTTTCTTT.

The V and J genes are TRBV6-5 and TRBJ1-3, with TRBD1 as a possible D gene (6 bases). The CDR3 sequence is 15 residues long. Trimming cost V 6 bases and J 2 bases, with 14 bases left between them. CDR1 is MNHEY and CDR2 is SVGAGI in the germline V gene. The CDR3 DNA sequence: TGTGCCAGCAGCTCACAGGGTTATCCTGGAAACACCATATATTTT. This encodes CASSSQGYPGNTIYF.

The chain uses TRBV28 and TRBJ1-1; a possible D gene is TRBD1 (5 bases). There are 14 residues in the CDR3. Trimming removed 2 bases from V and 5 bases from J, with 12 bases in between. Germline V gene sequence: CDR1 MDHEN, CDR2 SYDVKM. The chain's CDR3 is CASSLGAGKTEAFF. The CDR3 DNA reads as TGTGCCAGCAGTTTAGGAGCAGGGAAAACTGAAGCTTTCTTT.

The chain links TRBV5-5 to TRBJ1-5, with TRBD1 identical over 7 bases. Per germline, CDR1 SGHKS and CDR2 YYEKEE (reference sequence). There are 18 residues in the CDR3. The V and J ends lost 0 bases and 0 bases, in that order; junction bases with no gene match: 9. CDR3 region: CASSLVARGTDSNQPQHF. The CDR3 nucleotides are TGTGCCAGCAGCTTGGTGGCCAGGGGGACCGATAGCAATCAGCCCCAGCATTTT.

J is TRBJ1-2 and V is TRBV30, with unresolved D. Germline lookup yields CDR1 GTSNPN and CDR2 SVGIG (reference sequence). V lost 5 bases to trimming and J lost 3 bases, with 10 bases between them. The CDR3 totals 12 residues. CDR3 amino acids: CAWDRGYYGYTF. For the CDR3, the DNA is TGTGCCTGGGACCGGGGATACTATGGCTACACCTTC.

The V gene is TRBV6-4, the J gene TRBJ1-6, with D perhaps TRBD1 (6 bases). Between the trimmed V and J ends, which lost 0 bases and 6 bases, there was a span of 9 bases. The germline V gene encodes CDR1 MRHNA and CDR2 SNTAGT. This CDR3 contains 15 residues. The CDR3 sequence: CASSDSIQGNSPLHF. The CDR3 DNA sequence: TGTGCCAGCAGTGACTCGATACAGGGTAATTCACCCCTCCACTTT.

The chain uses TRBV25-1 and TRBJ2-2; no clear D gene. The CDR3 loop spans 16 amino acids. V was trimmed by 4 bases and J by 3 bases, leaving 15 bases between them. From germline, CDR1 is MGHDK and CDR2 SYGVNS. The CDR3 is CASSGIGLGDTGELFF. DNA of the CDR3: TGTGCCAGCAGTGGAATCGGCCTAGGAGACACCGGGGAGCTGTTTTTT. Using reference TRBV25-1 and TRBJ2-2 for the parts outside the CDR3, the full variable domain is EADIYQTPRYLVIGTGKKITLECSQTMGHDKMYWYQQDPGMELHLIHYSYGVNSTEKGDLSSESTVSRIRTEHFPLTLESARPSHTSQYLCASSGIGLGDTGELFFGEGSRLTVL.

The CDR3, as DNA: TGTGCCAGCAGGGGACCGGGGGGGGACTACGAGCAGTACTTC. Its protein is CASRGPGGDYEQYF. The gene calls are TRBV6-5 and TRBJ2-7; 8 bases fit TRBD2. Germline V gene lookup returns CDR1 MNHEY and CDR2 SVGAGI. This CDR3 contains 14 residues. Trimming took 6 bases from V and 3 from J; bases not matched to a gene: 7.

This sequence joins TRBV11-2 and TRBJ2-3, with 8 bases matching TRBD2. Germline V lookup: CDR1 SGHAT, CDR2 FQNNGV. J was trimmed by 2 bases and V by 5 bases; bases with no gene match: 12. This CDR3 is 17 amino acids long. The CDR3 here is CASSNIAGPLSTDTQYF. CDR3 in DNA: TGTGCCAGCAGCAATATAGCGGGGCCACTCTCCACAGATACGCAGTATTTT.

The V call is TRBV6-5, the J call TRBJ1-1; D gene ambiguous. V lost 0 bases to trimming and J lost 1 base, with 12 bases between them. The CDR3 totals 16 residues. Per the germline V gene, CDR1 is MNHEY and CDR2 is SVGAGI. CDR3: CASSYSLNHKNTEAFF. In DNA, the CDR3 is TGTGCCAGCAGTTACTCACTTAACCATAAGAACACTGAAGCTTTCTTT.

This sequence joins TRBV4-3 and TRBJ2-5, with D tentatively TRBD1 (5 bases). The J call is doubtful: the DNA matches TRBJ2-7 better. From germline, CDR1 is LGHNA and CDR2 YSLEER. CDR3 length equals 14 residues. CDR3 sequence reads: CASSQARASYEQYF. CDR3 DNA: TGCGCCAGCAGCCAAGCCAGGGCCTCCTACGAGCAGTACTTC.

The DNA of the CDR3 is TGTGCCAGCAGTGAAGCGGCCCCGGGACAGGGTACCTACGAGCAGTACTTC. Residues: CASSEAAPGQGTYEQYF. The chain joins TRBV6-1 to TRBJ2-7; 9 bases are a match to TRBD1. The length of the CDR3 is 17 residues. Germline V gene lookup returns CDR1 MNHNS and CDR2 SASEGT. Trimming at V came to 0 bases and at J to 2 bases, leaving 8 bases not matched to a gene.

The chain employs TRBV30 and TRBJ1-1; no clear D gene. V was trimmed by 2 bases and J by 6 bases, leaving 10 bases between them. This CDR3 contains 12 residues. The germline V gene has CDR1 GTSNPN and CDR2 SVGIG (reference sequence). The CDR3 here is CAWSPGRPEAFF. As DNA, the CDR3 is TGTGCCTGGAGTCCGGGGAGGCCTGAAGCTTTCTTT.

The rearrangement links TRBV5-6 to TRBJ2-3; 9 positions agree with TRBD2. This CDR3 contains 16 residues. Germline V gene data show CDR1 as SGHDT and CDR2 as YYEEEE. With 0 bases clipped from V and 5 bases from J, the junction kept 7 bases outside the gene matches. CDR3 residues: CASSLVGLASGDTQYF. CDR3 bases: TGTGCCAGCAGCTTGGTGGGACTAGCCTCCGGAGATACGCAGTATTTT.

The rearrangement links TRBV11-2 to TRBJ2-3; 9 nucleotides agree with TRBD2. V dropped 5 bases and J dropped 3; count of bases not matched to a gene: 9. CDR3 length: 16 residues. Per germline, CDR1 SGHAT and CDR2 FQNNGV. The CDR3 sequence is CASSPGASGATDTQYF. The CDR3 nucleotides read TGTGCCAGCAGCCCTGGGGCTAGCGGGGCAACAGATACGCAGTATTTT.

There are a few counts of this clone. The chain employs TRBV7-6 and TRBJ1-2, with D possibly matching TRBD1 (6 bases). The CDR3 runs 16 residues. The V and J ends lost 5 bases and 1 base respectively, with 17 bases between them. Germline-derived CDR1 and CDR2 are SGHVS and FNYEAQ. For the CDR3, the DNA is TGTGCCAGCAGCCCGGGGGGCTCGGCAAGTAACTATGGCTACACCTTC. Protein sequence: CASSPGGSASNYGYTF.

The chain combines TRBV30 with TRBJ1-5; maybe TRBD1 (5 bases). The CDR3 runs 11 residues. Trimming took 5 bases from V and 7 from J, leaving 9 bases between them. CDR1 GTSNPN and CDR2 SVGIG come from the germline V gene (reference sequence). The CDR3 coding sequence is TGTGCCTGGGGACATAACCAGCCCCAGCATTTT. Its protein product is CAWGHNQPQHF. The full variable domain, in which reference TRBV30 and TRBJ1-5 provide the parts outside the CDR3, is SQTIHQWPATLVQPVGSPLSLECTVEGTSNPNLYWYRQAAGRGLQLLFYSVGIGQISSEVPQNLSASRPQDRQFILSSKKLLLSDSGFYLCAWGHNQPQHFGDGTRLSIL.

This clone was seen more than once but under ten times. The chain employs TRBV18 and TRBJ2-7, with 8 bases aligning to TRBD1. Germline V CDR1 and CDR2: KGHSH, LQKENI. The CDR3 totals 16 residues. Trimming cost V 3 bases and J 1 base; bases outside gene matches: 8. The CDR3 protein is CASSPIRTGGSYEQYF. The CDR3, as DNA: TGTGCCAGCTCACCCATCCGAACAGGGGGTTCCTACGAGCAGTACTTC.

The chain has TRBV27 and TRBJ1-5; 10 bases match TRBD1. The CDR3 consists of 15 residues. With V trimmed by 10 bases and J by 5 bases, 11 bases remained unmatched. Germline assignment: CDR1 MNHEY and CDR2 SMNVEV (reference sequence). Here the CDR3 DNA reads TGTGCCACATCAGTTAGGGGACAGGGGTATCAGCCCCAGCATTTT. Protein product: CATSVRGQGYQPQHF.

The chain recombines TRBV5-4 with TRBJ2-1; perhaps TRBD2 as D (6 bases). The germline V and J ends were trimmed by 1 base and 4 bases, with 12 bases remaining between them. The CDR3 has 15 amino acids. The germline V gene encodes CDR1 SGHNT and CDR2 YYREEE (reference sequence). This CDR3 is CASSLKREWYNEQFF. CDR3 DNA sequence: TGTGCCAGCAGCTTGAAACGGGAGTGGTACAATGAGCAGTTCTTC.

The chain employs TRBV5-1 and TRBJ2-3; TRBD2 might be the D (5 bases). The germline V and J ends were trimmed by 2 bases and 8 bases, with 12 bases remaining between them. The germline V gene encodes CDR1 SGHRS and CDR2 YFSETQ. The CDR3 contains 13 residues. Here the CDR3 DNA reads TGCGCCAGCAGCTTATCTAGCACGGGTACGCAGTATTTT. This translates into CASSLSSTGTQYF.

The gene calls are TRBV28 and TRBJ2-7, with 8 bases lining up with TRBD1. The V gene's germline CDR1 is MDHEN and CDR2 SYDVKM. Losses at the gene ends were 6 bases for V and 1 base for J; bases not matched to a gene: 20. The CDR3 has 19 residues. The CDR3 DNA reads as TGTGCCAGCAGGTCGACCCGCTCGGCAGGGGGCCGTGGTTCCTACGAGCAGTACTTC. Translated, it gives CASRSTRSAGGRGSYEQYF.

The V and J genes are TRBV7-9 and TRBJ2-3; 9 bases are a match to TRBD1. Trimming cost V 4 bases and J 2 bases; bases outside gene matches: 7. The CDR3 has 16 residues. The germline CDR1 and CDR2 sequences are SEHNR and FQNEAQ (reference sequence). For the CDR3, the DNA is TGTGCCAGCAGCTCAGGGGACAGGGAATACACAGATACGCAGTATTTT. Its translation: CASSSGDREYTDTQYF.

The table lists this clone with a count of one. J is TRBJ2-3 and V is TRBV6-5; 8 bases match TRBD2. CDR3 length: 13 amino acids. Per germline, CDR1 MNHEY and CDR2 SVGAGI. J lost 5 bases, V lost 7 bases, and 5 bases had no gene match. Here the CDR3 reads CASTRGGEDTQYF. For the CDR3, the DNA is TGTGCCAGCACACGGGGGGGGGAAGATACGCAGTATTTT.